A single sample is the source of the 16 T cell receptor beta chains below, sequenced in a study of T cell repertoires in cytomegalovirus infection (dated by TCRdb to between 2018 and 2021). The sequencer was an Illumina HiSeq 1500. TCRdb reran the public reads through fastp at Q25 and MiXCR, keeping productive beta chains. Rows with a matching CDR3 protein are joined into one entry that keeps the most common DNA and genes. The sample records about 52,000 distinct CDR3 sequences, 15% to 20% of which are singletons. Around 77% of the sample rests with the top ten. Explained via the paper, the treatment or condition label denotes: in vitro stimulation with specific CMV peptide epitopes to enrich CMV-specific T cells. The antigens for these receptors are not known. The material sequenced was CD8+ T cells from cultured PBMCs, taken from culture after CMV antigen stimulation. These receptors originate from a human donor in good health (CMV status not recorded). Some clones in this sample may be carry-over from other donors' samples.

The rearrangement uses TRBV7-2 and TRBJ2-1; 9 nucleotides agree with TRBD2. V was clipped by 1 base and J by 3 bases; unmatched bases: 13. The CDR3 spans 19 residues. Germline CDR1 is SGHTA and CDR2 is FQGNSA. The CDR3 region has the DNA TGTGCCAGCAGCTTAGAGGGCGGGGGGGCCCTATCCGTCTACAATGAGCAGTTCTTC. Translating gives CASSLEGGGALSVYNEQFF.

There are a few counts of this clonotype. The V call is TRBV7-8, the J call TRBJ1-2; no reliable D call. Trimming took 1 base from V and 4 from J, leaving 10 bases between them. Germline loops: CDR1 SGHVS, CDR2 FQNEAQ. The CDR3 has 14 residues. The CDR3 reads CASSLEYGGYGYTF. The CDR3 DNA reads TGTGCCAGCAGCTTAGAGTATGGTGGCTATGGCTACACCTTC. Filled out from reference TRBV7-8 and TRBJ1-2, the complete variable domain reads GAGVSQSPRYKVAKRGQDVALRCDPISGHVSLFWYQQALGQGPEFLTYFQNEAQLDKSGLPSDRFFAERPEGSVSTLKIQRTQQEDSAVYLCASSLEYGGYGYTFGSGTRLTVV.

The genes are TRBV28 and TRBJ2-1; possibly TRBD1 for D (6 bases). V was shortened by 3 bases and J by 4 bases, with 22 bases between the two germline ends. The CDR3 is 18 amino acids. Germline CDR1 MDHEN, CDR2 SYDVKM. CDR3 nucleotides: TGTGCCAGCAGTTTCGGCCTAACCGGGACACAAATTTACAATGAGCAGTTCTTC. It codes for CASSFGLTGTQIYNEQFF.

The sample holds a few counts of this clonotype. J is TRBJ1-4 and V is TRBV5-6; TRBD1 aligns across 10 bases. This CDR3 spans 15 amino acids. J lost 8 bases, V lost 0 bases, and 4 bases had no gene match. Germline CDR1 SGHDT, CDR2 YYEEEE. The CDR3 region has the DNA TGTGCCAGCAGCTTGGGACAGGGGGCGCACGAAAAACTGTTTTTT. This translates into CASSLGQGAHEKLFF.

The genes are TRBV20-1 and TRBJ2-7; D is perhaps TRBD1 (6 bases). Germline lookup yields CDR1 DFQATT and CDR2 SNEGSKA (reference sequence). This CDR3 spans 18 amino acids. The V end lost 4 bases, the J end lost 3 bases, and 28 bases lay between the germline ends. The CDR3 here is CSAMETVVQGGPFYEQYF. The DNA for the CDR3 is TGCAGTGCTATGGAGACAGTTGTCCAAGGGGGACCTTTCTACGAGCAGTACTTC.

This clonotype was seen a few times. The rearrangement joins TRBV7-9 to TRBJ2-1; D possibly matches TRBD1 or TRBD2 (6 bases each). Trimming took 1 base from V and 2 from J, leaving 21 bases between them. Germline V gene data show CDR1 as SEHNR and CDR2 as FQNEAQ (reference sequence). The CDR3 consists of 19 residues. DNA of the CDR3: TGTGCCAGCAGCTTAGGAGGGATAGGGGGGTCTCTACCCTACAATGAGCAGTTCTTC. It codes for CASSLGGIGGSLPYNEQFF.

The chain employs TRBV14 and TRBJ2-5; D not certain. This CDR3 has 12 amino acids. Germline values: CDR1 SGHDN, CDR2 FVKESK. V was shortened by 0 bases and J by 7 bases, with 6 bases between the two germline ends. The CDR3 loop reads CASSQDYGTQYF. In DNA, the CDR3 is TGTGCCAGCAGCCAAGATTACGGGACCCAGTACTTC.

The gene calls are TRBV20-1 and TRBJ1-2, with D perhaps matching TRBD1 (6 bases). Germline CDR1 and CDR2: DFQATT and SNEGSKA (reference sequence). Trimming cost V 5 bases and J 5 bases, with 15 bases left between them. CDR3 length: 13 amino acids. CDR3 protein: CSAFPIGQYGYTF. CDR3 bases: TGCAGTGCTTTTCCTATAGGACAGTATGGCTACACCTTC.

The V gene is TRBV7-9, the J gene TRBJ1-1, with 7 bases identical to TRBD1. V was clipped by 7 bases and J by 5 bases; unmatched bases: 13. Germline CDR1 reads SEHNR; CDR2 reads FQNEAQ (reference sequence). The CDR3 covers 15 residues. The CDR3 loop is CASTETGLEGTEAFF. The DNA for the CDR3 is TGTGCCAGCACGGAGACAGGGTTAGAGGGAACTGAAGCTTTCTTT.

This clonotype was picked up a small number of times. CDR3 in DNA: TGTGCCAGCAGCCCGACAGGCCCCCTTGGCTACACCTTC. It encodes CASSPTGPLGYTF. The chain employs TRBV9 and TRBJ1-2; a weak D match, TRBD1 (6 bases). Germline lookup yields CDR1 SGDLS and CDR2 YYNGEE. Trimming took 4 bases from V and 7 from J, leaving 14 bases between them. The CDR3 extends over 13 amino acids.

V usage is TRBV7-2 and J usage is TRBJ1-6, with TRBD1 identical over 10 bases. From germline, CDR1 is SGHTA and CDR2 FQGNSA. This CDR3 region has 15 residues. Losses at the gene ends were 4 bases for V and 10 bases for J; bases not matched to a gene: 7. CDR3 residues: CASSWKGQGCSPLHF. Here the CDR3 DNA reads TGTGCCAGCAGCTGGAAGGGACAGGGGTGCTCACCCCTCCACTTT. The variable domain in full, completed from reference TRBV7-2 and TRBJ1-6, reads GAGVSQSPSNKVTEKGKDVELRCDPISGHTALYWYRQSLGQGLEFLIYFQGNSAPDKSGLPSDRFSAERTGGSVSTLTIQRTQQEDSAVYLCASSWKGQGCSPLHFGNGTRLTVT.

This clonotype has only a few counts. The chain joins TRBV11-2 to TRBJ2-6, with D perhaps TRBD1 (6 bases). Germline V lookup: CDR1 SGHAT, CDR2 FQNNGV. This CDR3 is 14 amino acids long. The V end lost 5 bases, the J end lost 2 bases, and 7 bases lay between the germline ends. In DNA form, the CDR3 reads TGTGCCAGCAGCGGGACACCTGGGGCCAACGTCCTGACTTTC. This encodes CASSGTPGANVLTF.

The rearrangement uses TRBV7-6 and TRBJ2-3; 12 bases match TRBD2. CDR1 SGHVS and CDR2 FNYEAQ come from the germline V gene. V trimming: 5 bases; J trimming: 4 bases; junction bases outside the gene matches: 4. This CDR3 spans 15 amino acids. The CDR3 protein is CASSRLAGVSDTQYF. CDR3 sequence (DNA): TGTGCCAGCAGCCGACTAGCGGGGGTGTCAGATACGCAGTATTTT.

This clonotype was seen more than once but under ten times. The chain joins TRBV12-3 or TRBV12-4 to TRBJ1-1; D is ambiguous. The V end lost 2 bases, the J end lost 5 bases, and 6 bases lay between the germline ends. The CDR3 has 12 amino acids. This chain's CDR3 is CASSLPGTEAFF. CDR3 nucleotides: TGTGCCAGCAGTTTACCGGGGACTGAAGCTTTCTTT.

This chain links TRBV28 with TRBJ1-5; possibly TRBD1 for D (6 bases). V was trimmed by 5 bases and J by 2 bases, leaving 16 bases between them. Germline V gives CDR1 MDHEN, CDR2 SYDVKM. This CDR3 spans 16 amino acids. The CDR3 DNA sequence: TGTGCCAGCAGTGGGGACGTAAGACAGGGCAATCAGCCCCAGCATTTT. It translates to CASSGDVRQGNQPQHF.

V gene TRBV7-9 combines with J gene TRBJ2-2; D is uncertain. The germline CDR1 and CDR2 sequences are SEHNR and FQNEAQ (reference sequence). The V end lost 5 bases, the J end lost 3 bases, and 7 bases lay between the germline ends. The CDR3 covers 13 residues. This CDR3 is CASSTIHTGELFF. CDR3 nucleotide sequence: TGTGCCAGCAGCACTATTCACACCGGGGAGCTGTTTTTT.